Shown below are 27 T cell receptor beta chains from a single sample sequenced in a study of human T cells and chemical hapten exposure. TCRdb ran MiXCR on the RACE reads and lists one entry per CDR3 protein. Here the sample spans just under 40,000 distinct CDR3 sequences, roughly 12% being singletons. Time point: patch test 3, about 24 weeks after DPC sensitization. The sample's treatment: therapeutic diphenylcyclopropenone sensitization with weekly scalp DPC. It was from unfractionated whole blood that total RNA was extracted. This sample comprised whole blood, obtained in connection with sensitization to the hapten diphenylcyclopropenone (DPC). Receptor source: a woman aged 40 to 50 with alopecia areata. Some clones in this sample may be carry-over from other donors' samples.

This clonotype was counted many times. V and J are TRBV3-1 and TRBJ2-5; no firm D call. Germline loops: CDR1 LGHDT, CDR2 YNNKEL (reference sequence). V lost 0 bases, J lost 6 bases, and 5 bases lay in between. This CDR3 is built from 12 residues. The CDR3 spells CASSQDEKTQYF. CDR3 in DNA: TGTGCCAGCAGCCAAGATGAAAAGACCCAGTACTTC.

This clonotype was seen ten or more times. The chain is built from TRBV4-1 and TRBJ2-2, with unresolved D. V lost 4 bases and J lost 4, with 10 bases in between. Looked up from germline, CDR1 is MGHRA and CDR2 is YSYEKL. The CDR3 loop spans 14 amino acids. The CDR3 here is CASSLPLRTGELFF. The CDR3 region has the DNA TGCGCCAGCAGCCTCCCCCTGCGCACCGGGGAGCTGTTTTTT.

This clonotype has ten or more counts. The chain employs TRBV10-3 and TRBJ1-5; 9 bases are a match to TRBD1. CDR3 length: 14 amino acids. After removal of 10 bases from V and 3 bases from J, the junction contained 7 bases not matched to a gene. Germline values: CDR1 ENHRY, CDR2 SYGVKD. CDR3 bases: TGTGCCACCATGGGACAGGGCAACAATCAGCCCCAGCATTTT. Translating gives CATMGQGNNQPQHF.

V gene TRBV5-1 combines with J gene TRBJ2-2, with 10 bases that match TRBD1. J was trimmed by 3 bases and V by 4 bases; bases with no gene match: 3. CDR1 is SGHRS and CDR2 is YFSETQ in the germline V gene. The CDR3 totals 15 residues. The CDR3 region has the DNA TGCGCCAGCAGCAGGGACAGGGGTGACACCGGGGAGCTGTTTTTT. Translating it yields CASSRDRGDTGELFF. The full variable domain, with the rest looked up from reference TRBV5-1 and TRBJ2-2, is KAGVTQTPRYLIKTRGQQVTLSCSPISGHRSVSWYQQTPGQGLQFLFEYFSETQRNKGNFPGRFSGRQFSNSRSEMNVSTLELGDSALYLCASSRDRGDTGELFFGEGSRLTVL.

This sequence joins TRBV27 and TRBJ1-1; D uncertain. Looked up from germline, CDR1 is MNHEY and CDR2 is SMNVEV (reference sequence). The CDR3 contains 14 residues. V dropped 5 bases and J dropped 7 bases, with 17 bases sitting between them. In DNA, the CDR3 is TGTGCCAGCAGTACACAAGACACCAGACATGAAGCTTTCTTT. This encodes CASSTQDTRHEAFF.

This rearrangement joins TRBV7-8 to TRBJ2-7, with unresolved D. V lost 4 bases and J 6 bases, leaving 10 bases between the germline ends. Germline V CDR1 and CDR2: SGHVS, FQNEAQ. The CDR3 runs 12 residues. The CDR3 nucleotides are TGTGCCAGCAGCTCCGCTGTTAGCGAGCAGTACTTC. Amino acid sequence: CASSSAVSEQYF.

The chain joins TRBV29-1 to TRBJ2-7; D is perhaps TRBD2 (6 bases). The CDR3 runs to 12 residues. Germline V gives CDR1 SQVTM, CDR2 ANQGSEA. The V end lost 4 bases, the J end lost 2 bases, and 9 bases lay between the germline ends. CDR3 nucleotides: TGCAGCGTTGCGGCGGGGACCTACGAGCAGTACTTC. This encodes CSVAAGTYEQYF.

This clonotype showed up many times. The genes are TRBV6-2 or TRBV6-3 and TRBJ2-2, with a possible D match to TRBD1 (6 bases). Trimming shortened V by 6 bases and J by 6 bases, and 8 bases separated the two germline ends. CDR3 length equals 12 residues. Germline V lookup: CDR1 MNHEY, CDR2 SVGEGT. The CDR3 reads CASREGAGELFF. The CDR3 nucleotides read TGTGCCAGCAGAGAGGGGGCCGGGGAGCTGTTTTTT.

This clonotype appeared many times. The chain is built from TRBV7-2 and TRBJ1-5, with D tentatively TRBD1 (6 bases). This CDR3 contains 15 residues. Germline V lookup: CDR1 SGHTA, CDR2 FQGNSA. Trimming removed 1 base from V and 4 bases from J, with 11 bases in between. The CDR3, as DNA: TGTGCCAGCAGCTTAGAGGGGACACAAAATCAGCCCCAGCATTTT. This codes for CASSLEGTQNQPQHF. Based on the CDR3 plus reference TRBV7-2 and TRBJ1-5, the full variable domain is GAGVSQSPSNKVTEKGKDVELRCDPISGHTALYWYRQSLGQGLEFLIYFQGNSAPDKSGLPSDRFSAERTGGSVSTLTIQRTQQEDSAVYLCASSLEGTQNQPQHFGDGTRLSIL.

This clonotype is medium-sized by share. CDR3 DNA sequence: TGCAGCGTGGGGCGTGGGGTGGAGGAGCAGTTCTTC. Protein sequence: CSVGRGVEEQFF. This chain joins TRBV29-1 and TRBJ2-1; perhaps TRBD1 as D (5 bases). Germline V gene sequence: CDR1 SQVTM, CDR2 ANQGSEA. V was cut by 6 bases and J by 10 bases, with 16 bases left in between. CDR3 length: 12 amino acids.

This clonotype appeared a few times. This rearrangement joins TRBV28 to TRBJ1-5; D is uncertain. V was trimmed by 11 bases and J by 0 bases, leaving 17 bases between them. This CDR3 is 15 amino acids long. Germline V gene sequence: CDR1 MDHEN, CDR2 SYDVKM. The CDR3 is CAACPAVYSNQPQHF. CDR3 nucleotide sequence: TGTGCCGCGTGCCCCGCGGTCTATAGCAATCAGCCCCAGCATTTT.

This sequence joins TRBV5-1 and TRBJ1-1; TRBD1 matches 8 bases. CDR1 and CDR2 from the germline V gene are SGHRS and YFSETQ. Trimming removed 7 bases from V and 0 bases from J; junction bases left unmatched: 2. The length of the CDR3 is 13 residues. In DNA form, the CDR3 reads TGCGCCAGCGGACAGGGACTGAACACTGAAGCTTTCTTT. Its translation: CASGQGLNTEAFF.

The rearrangement uses TRBV7-6 and TRBJ2-1; D tentatively fits TRBD1 or TRBD2 (5 bases each). With 1 base removed from V and 7 bases from J, the gap between germline ends came to 11 bases. The germline gives CDR1 SGHVS, CDR2 FNYEAQ. This CDR3 is 14 amino acids long. The CDR3 DNA reads as TGTGCCAGCAGCTTAGAGGGACGGCGGAATGAGCAGTTCTTC. This codes for CASSLEGRRNEQFF.

Ten or more counts support this clonotype. This sequence joins TRBV18 and TRBJ1-5, with 9 positions matching TRBD1. There are 16 residues in the CDR3. Germline V gene sequence: CDR1 KGHSH, CDR2 LQKENI. Trimming removed 3 bases from V and 3 bases from J; junction bases left unmatched: 6. The CDR3 region is CASSPVTGGVNQPQHF. The CDR3 nucleotides are TGTGCCAGCTCACCCGTGACAGGGGGTGTCAATCAGCCCCAGCATTTT. The full variable domain, in which reference TRBV18 and TRBJ1-5 provide the parts outside the CDR3, is NAGVMQNPRHLVRRRGQEARLRCSPMKGHSHVYWYRQLPEEGLKFMVYLQKENIIDESGMPKERFSAEFPKEGPSILRIQQVVRGDSAAYFCASSPVTGGVNQPQHFGDGTRLSIL.

This clonotype was picked up many times. The J gene is TRBJ2-5, the V gene TRBV5-1; D could derive from TRBD1 or TRBD2 (5 bases each). CDR1 and CDR2 from the germline V gene are SGHRS and YFSETQ. Trimming took 2 bases from V and 1 from J, leaving 15 bases between them. The CDR3 spans 16 residues. The CDR3 DNA sequence: TGCGCCAGCAGCTTCGGGGCGCGTCGGATCCAAGAGACCCAGTACTTC. This gives the protein CASSFGARRIQETQYF.

V gene TRBV28 combines with J gene TRBJ2-3; D ambiguous. Trimming left V 5 bases short and J 5 bases short, with 11 bases between. The CDR3 spans 13 residues. Germline V lookup: CDR1 MDHEN, CDR2 SYDVKM. The CDR3 protein is CASSRIYGDTQYF. Here the CDR3 DNA reads TGTGCCAGCAGTCGCATCTACGGAGATACGCAGTATTTT. Complete variable domain (other parts from reference TRBV28 and TRBJ2-3): DVKVTQSSRYLVKRTGEKVFLECVQDMDHENMFWYRQDPGLGLRLIYFSYDVKMKEKGDIPEGYSVSREKKERFSLILESASTNQTSMYLCASSRIYGDTQYFGPGTRLTVL.

At least ten counts were recorded for this clonotype. The CDR3 DNA reads TGCAGCGTCCAAACTTCCGGGGCCGCGCAGACCGGGGAGCTGTTTTTT. It codes for CSVQTSGAAQTGELFF. The chain employs TRBV29-1 and TRBJ2-2; D may be TRBD1 or TRBD2 (5 bases each). Trimming cost V 6 bases and J 5 bases, with 22 bases left between them. This CDR3 spans 16 amino acids. Looked up from germline, CDR1 is SQVTM and CDR2 is ANQGSEA.

This clonotype has ten or more counts. The chain combines TRBV5-1 with TRBJ2-5; 7 bases fit TRBD1. CDR1 is SGHRS, CDR2 YFSETQ, per germline. This CDR3 contains 14 residues. V shed 5 bases, J shed 4 bases, and the junction held 8 bases outside the gene matches. CDR3 nucleotides: TGCGCCAGCAGGGAAGCAGGGGGAGCAGAGACCCAGTACTTC. Encoded protein: CASREAGGAETQYF.

The sample holds a few counts of this clonotype. This chain joins TRBV28 and TRBJ1-6; 9 positions agree with TRBD1. V lost 7 bases and J lost 10; bases outside the gene matches: 8. CDR3 size: 14 residues. CDR1 is MDHEN and CDR2 is SYDVKM in the germline V gene. CDR3 DNA sequence: TGTGCCAGCACCCCCGGACAGGGGAAATCACCCCTCCACTTT. Translating gives CASTPGQGKSPLHF.

This clonotype came up a few times. The rearrangement joins TRBV7-9 to TRBJ2-7; no reliable D call. The germline V and J ends were trimmed by 1 base and 3 bases, with 13 bases remaining between them. The CDR3 covers 15 residues. Germline V gene data show CDR1 as SEHNR and CDR2 as FQNEAQ (reference sequence). The CDR3 nucleotides are TGTGCCAGCAGCTTAGGGGCCCTCTATTACTACGAGCAGTACTTC. Translated: CASSLGALYYYEQYF.

This clonotype was seen ten or more times. The chain joins TRBV18 to TRBJ1-2, with 8 bases matching TRBD1. This CDR3 is 14 amino acids long. The germline V gene has CDR1 KGHSH and CDR2 LQKENI. Trimming removed 3 bases from V and 4 bases from J; junction bases left unmatched: 4. The CDR3, as DNA: TGTGCCAGCTCACCCGGACAGGGAGGCTATGGCTACACCTTC. Amino acid sequence: CASSPGQGGYGYTF.

Many counts were recorded for this clonotype. This rearrangement joins TRBV4-1 to TRBJ1-1; the D is unclear. Germline values: CDR1 MGHRA, CDR2 YSYEKL. V lost 0 bases, J lost 0 bases, and 8 bases lay in between. CDR3 size: 15 residues. This CDR3 reads CASSQDPPMNTEAFF. Written as DNA, the CDR3 is TGCGCCAGCAGCCAAGATCCCCCGATGAACACTGAAGCTTTCTTT.

This clonotype was seen a single time. This chain joins TRBV9 and TRBJ1-5; TRBD1 aligns across 10 bases. The CDR3 sequence is 15 residues long. Germline V gene data show CDR1 as SGDLS and CDR2 as YYNGEE. Trimming cost V 3 bases and J 5 bases; bases outside gene matches: 5. The CDR3 spells CASSEGDRGDQPQHF. The CDR3, as DNA: TGTGCCAGCAGCGAAGGGGACAGGGGCGATCAGCCCCAGCATTTT.

V usage is TRBV24-1 and J usage is TRBJ1-1; 7 nucleotides agree with TRBD1. Unmatched junction bases numbered 6, after V lost 12 bases and J lost 0 bases. CDR1 and CDR2 from the germline V gene are KGHDR and SFDVKD. The CDR3 runs to 13 residues. DNA of the CDR3: TGTGCCCCGGGAGGGGGCATGAACACTGAAGCTTTCTTT. Amino acid sequence: CAPGGGMNTEAFF.

This sequence joins TRBV27 and TRBJ1-6, with D perhaps matching TRBD1 (5 bases). Trimming removed 4 bases at V and 5 bases at J, with 12 bases between. This CDR3 contains 15 residues. Germline V gene sequence: CDR1 MNHEY, CDR2 SMNVEV (reference sequence). This CDR3 reads CASSSSTANNSPLHF. CDR3 bases: TGTGCCAGCAGTTCCTCGACAGCCAATAATTCACCCCTCCACTTT.

The chain has TRBV27 and TRBJ2-7; 10 bases align to TRBD2. Germline V gives CDR1 MNHEY, CDR2 SMNVEV (reference sequence). This CDR3 is built from 14 residues. V lost 5 bases and J lost 4; bases outside the gene matches: 5. As DNA, the CDR3 is TGTGCCAGCAGTCCCTTTAGCGGGAGGTACGAGCAGTACTTC. This sequence encodes CASSPFSGRYEQYF.

The chain recombines TRBV29-1 with TRBJ1-1; D is possibly TRBD1 (6 bases). CDR3 length equals 11 residues. V lost 6 bases to trimming and J lost 11 bases, with 16 bases between them. In germline, CDR1 is SQVTM, CDR2 ANQGSEA. The chain's CDR3 is CSVQGGPGAFF. The CDR3 DNA sequence: TGCAGCGTCCAAGGGGGGCCCGGGGCTTTCTTT.